Presented here are 30 T cell receptor beta chains from one specimen sequenced in a study of shared clonotypes between healthy human individuals. TCRdb's copy holds only in-frame clones and misses some; the assay was immunoSEQ multiplex PCR. This table has approximately 640,000 clones, roughly 91% appearing once. Sequences were obtained from memory CD8+ T cells from PBMCs. Subset defined: CD45RO+ cells pooled with CCR7-negative TemRA cells. The receptor source for this set is a man aged 18 to 30 in good health. Some clones in this sample may be carry-over from other donors' samples.

The rearrangement joins TRBV28 to TRBJ1-6; D remains unclear. Germline V gene sequence: CDR1 MDHEN, CDR2 SYDVKM. The CDR3 consists of 12 residues. The V end lost 6 bases, the J end lost 7 bases, and 7 bases lay between the germline ends. CDR3 DNA sequence: TGTGCCAGCAGCCTCGTGAATTCACCCCTCCACTTT. The encoded protein is CASSLVNSPLHF.

The chain employs TRBV7-9 and TRBJ2-7, with 7 bases identical to TRBD1. Germline V lookup: CDR1 SEHNR, CDR2 FQNEAQ (reference sequence). The V gene end was trimmed by 2 bases and the J gene end by 5 bases; junction bases not matched to a gene: 6. This CDR3 is 14 amino acids long. CDR3 protein: CASSLTTQGHEQYF. Written as DNA, the CDR3 is TGTGCCAGCAGCTTAACAACACAGGGGCACGAGCAGTACTTC.

The chain links TRBV15 to TRBJ2-1, with 7 bases fitting TRBD2. This CDR3 comprises 17 residues. Germline V lookup: CDR1 LNHNV, CDR2 YYDKDF (reference sequence). V lost 0 bases and J lost 7; bases outside the gene matches: 12. The CDR3: CATSRDLGEGPGNEQFF. The DNA of the CDR3 is TGTGCCACCAGCAGAGATTTGGGGGAGGGGCCTGGAAATGAGCAGTTCTTC.

Concerning this clone itself: The same CDR3 also results from other DNA sequences found in this sample. The chain links TRBV19 to TRBJ1-1; D remains ambiguous. The V end was cut by 3 bases, the J end by 0 bases, with 5 bases between. CDR1 is LNHDA, CDR2 SQIVND, per germline (reference sequence). There are 13 residues in the CDR3. The CDR3 here is CASSIWMNTEAFF. The CDR3 nucleotides are TGTGCCAGTAGTATTTGGATGAACACTGAAGCTTTCTTT.

The CDR3 reads CASSLTGGLTNEKLFF. The CDR3 nucleotides read TGTGCCAGCAGCCTCACCGGAGGGCTAACTAATGAAAAACTGTTTTTT. The chain joins TRBV13 to TRBJ1-4, with no clear D. The CDR3 totals 16 residues. In germline, CDR1 is PRHDT, CDR2 FYEKMQ (reference sequence). V lost 5 bases to trimming and J lost 1 base, with 14 bases between them.

Comment on this clone: Other DNA sequences in this specimen translate into the identical CDR3. The chain combines TRBV27 with TRBJ1-5; D remains ambiguous. Between the trimmed V and J ends, which lost 4 bases and 0 bases, there was a span of 7 bases. Germline CDR1 reads MNHEY; CDR2 reads SMNVEV (reference sequence). The CDR3 consists of 14 residues. The CDR3 protein is CASSSGYSNQPQHF. Here the CDR3 DNA reads TGTGCCAGCAGTTCGGGGTATAGCAATCAGCCCCAGCATTTT.

This chain joins TRBV11-2 and TRBJ2-7; D is uncertain. Germline V CDR1 and CDR2: SGHAT, FQNNGV. V dropped 5 bases and J dropped 5 bases, with 10 bases sitting between them. This CDR3 comprises 12 residues. CDR3: CASSARRDEQYF. In DNA form, the CDR3 reads TGTGCCAGCAGCGCCCGACGGGACGAGCAGTACTTC.

This chain uses TRBV9 with TRBJ2-2, with 7 nucleotides matching TRBD2. CDR1 SGDLS and CDR2 YYNGEE come from the germline V gene. J was trimmed by 3 bases and V by 3 bases; bases with no gene match: 2. There are 14 residues in the CDR3. CDR3 region: CASSASGYTGELFF. The CDR3 DNA sequence: TGTGCCAGCAGCGCTAGCGGTTACACCGGGGAGCTGTTTTTT. Drawing the rest from reference TRBV9 and TRBJ2-2, the complete variable domain is DSGVTQTPKHLITATGQRVTLRCSPRSGDLSVYWYQQSLDQGLQFLIQYYNGEERAKGNILERFSAQQFPDLHSELNLSSLELGDSALYFCASSASGYTGELFFGEGSRLTVL.

V and J are TRBV27 and TRBJ2-7; 10 bases line up with TRBD2. The germline CDR1 and CDR2 sequences are MNHEY and SMNVEV (reference sequence). This CDR3 is 15 amino acids long. V was clipped by 4 bases and J by 3 bases; unmatched bases: 6. The CDR3: CASSSWTSGNYEQYF. Written as DNA, the CDR3 is TGTGCCAGCAGTTCTTGGACTAGCGGTAACTACGAGCAGTACTTC.

The V call is TRBV4-2, the J call TRBJ2-3; TRBD2 is a possible D gene (7 bases). The length of the CDR3 is 21 residues. Deletions cut 5 bases from V and 0 bases from J, with 30 bases between. CDR1 and CDR2 (germline): LGHNA, YNFKEQ. As DNA, the CDR3 is TGTGCCAGCAGCAAAGCACAGCGGGACAAACTGAGGCTCACGAGCACAGATACGCAGTATTTT. Translated: CASSKAQRDKLRLTSTDTQYF.

This chain connects TRBV30 to TRBJ2-1, with 11 bases matching TRBD2. Trimming took 3 bases from V and 9 from J; bases not matched to a gene: 16. The CDR3 consists of 17 residues. Germline V gives CDR1 GTSNPN, CDR2 SVGIG (reference sequence). CDR3 residues: CAWSPNLALAGAREQFF. The CDR3 DNA reads as TGTGCCTGGAGCCCTAATTTGGCACTAGCGGGAGCTCGTGAGCAGTTCTTC.

This clone has only one observation. The genes are TRBV11-1 and TRBJ2-3; no clear D. The CDR3 covers 14 residues. Trimming shortened V by 5 bases and J by 0 bases, and 9 bases separated the two germline ends. Germline V gene data show CDR1 as SGHAT and CDR2 as FQDESV (reference sequence). The CDR3 DNA sequence: TGTGCCAGCAGCGTCTCCCAAAGCACAGATACGCAGTATTTT. Protein: CASSVSQSTDTQYF.

This clone was picked up one time. The chain joins TRBV15 to TRBJ2-5, with 12 nucleotides matching TRBD1. The CDR3 runs to 15 residues. CDR1 and CDR2 from the germline V gene are LNHNV and YYDKDF (reference sequence). J gave up 5 bases and V 0 bases, and 1 base lay outside the gene matches. The CDR3 region has the DNA TGTGCCACCAGCAGAGATGGGACAGGGGGCGAGACCCAGTACTTC. Translated, it gives CATSRDGTGGETQYF.

This clone has just one count. V usage is TRBV20-1 and J usage is TRBJ1-2; D not certain. Germline V CDR1 and CDR2: DFQATT, SNEGSKA (reference sequence). The CDR3 runs to 11 residues. V lost 6 bases and J lost 6, with 11 bases in between. This chain's CDR3 is CSAGLSNGYTF. CDR3 nucleotide sequence: TGCAGTGCCGGCCTTTCCAATGGCTACACCTTC.

This chain uses TRBV27 with TRBJ2-5; the D is unclear. Deletions cut 5 bases from V and 1 base from J, with 14 bases between. The CDR3 totals 15 residues. Germline CDR1 reads MNHEY; CDR2 reads SMNVEV (reference sequence). CDR3 amino acids: CASSPWTETQETQYF. The DNA for the CDR3 is TGTGCCAGCAGTCCGTGGACGGAGACCCAAGAGACCCAGTACTTC.

V is TRBV25-1 and J is TRBJ2-5; 8 nucleotides agree with TRBD1. The trim removed 1 base at V and 3 bases at J, leaving 4 bases unmatched. CDR1 and CDR2 (germline): MGHDK, SYGVNS. This CDR3 is built from 15 residues. The CDR3 region is CASSEWVTGEETQYF. DNA for the CDR3: TGTGCCAGCAGTGAATGGGTGACAGGGGAAGAGACCCAGTACTTC.

V is TRBV27 and J is TRBJ2-1; D remains ambiguous. Germline assignment: CDR1 MNHEY and CDR2 SMNVEV (reference sequence). The CDR3 has 17 residues. V lost 4 bases and J 5 bases, leaving 21 bases between the germline ends. This chain's CDR3 is CASSSPPQTRTNNEQFF. CDR3 coding DNA: TGTGCCAGCAGTTCTCCCCCACAGACACGAACGAACAATGAGCAGTTCTTC.

The rearrangement joins TRBV29-1 to TRBJ1-2; D remains ambiguous. CDR3 length: 13 residues. V was clipped by 5 bases and J by 2 bases, with 12 bases between them. The germline V gene encodes CDR1 SQVTM and CDR2 ANQGSEA. Here the CDR3 DNA reads TGCAGCGTTAGAGACGGTGTCAACTATGGCTACACCTTC. Its protein product is CSVRDGVNYGYTF. The full variable domain, its missing parts supplied by reference TRBV29-1 and TRBJ1-2, is SAVISQKPSRDICQRGTSLTIQCQVDSQVTMMFWYRQQPGQSLTLIATANQGSEATYESGFVIDKFPISRPNLTFSTLTVSNMSPEDSSIYLCSVRDGVNYGYTFGSGTRLTVV.

The rearrangement uses TRBV29-1 and TRBJ2-3; tentative D call: TRBD1 (5 bases). Germline V gene sequence: CDR1 SQVTM, CDR2 ANQGSEA. The V and J ends lost 6 bases and 3 bases respectively, with 13 bases between them. The CDR3 runs 13 residues. CDR3 DNA sequence: TGCAGCGTCCCTCCGGACAATACAGATACGCAGTATTTT. It is translated as CSVPPDNTDTQYF.

This clone appeared once. V and J are TRBV7-3 and TRBJ2-1; 13 positions agree with TRBD2. Looked up from germline, CDR1 is SGHTA and CDR2 is FQGTGA. V lost 4 bases and J lost 0; bases outside the gene matches: 21. The CDR3 spans 23 residues. CDR3 in amino acids: CASSSTAGLAGDSGAGSYNEQFF. DNA for the CDR3: TGTGCCAGCAGCTCAACAGCCGGACTAGCGGGAGACTCGGGGGCCGGCTCCTACAATGAGCAGTTCTTC.

The rearrangement joins TRBV7-6 to TRBJ2-7, with D possibly being TRBD1 (5 bases). Between the trimmed V and J ends, which lost 8 bases and 0 bases, there was a span of 11 bases. The CDR3 consists of 13 residues. Germline-derived CDR1 and CDR2 are SGHVS and FNYEAQ. The CDR3 here is CASRPDSSYEQYF. CDR3 DNA: TGTGCCAGCCGGCCAGACAGCTCCTACGAGCAGTACTTC.

The V gene is TRBV27, the J gene TRBJ1-1, with D uncertain. This CDR3 contains 14 residues. V shed 4 bases and J shed 8 bases, with 17 bases lying between them. Germline V CDR1 and CDR2: MNHEY, SMNVEV (reference sequence). CDR3 bases: TGTGCCAGCAGTTCACTCCTCCCGGTCCAAGAAGCTTTCTTT. It codes for CASSSLLPVQEAFF.

This clone was observed once. The V call is TRBV25-1, the J call TRBJ1-1, with D perhaps matching TRBD1 (6 bases). The V gene lost 3 bases and the J gene lost 4 bases, with 12 bases spanning the gap. This CDR3 has 14 amino acids. Germline V gene lookup returns CDR1 MGHDK and CDR2 SYGVNS. CDR3 protein: CASSENRVATEAFF. For the CDR3, the DNA is TGTGCCAGCAGTGAGAACAGGGTGGCCACTGAAGCTTTCTTT.

This rearrangement joins TRBV7-2 to TRBJ2-7; 9 nucleotides agree with TRBD2. The germline gives CDR1 SGHTA, CDR2 FQGNSA. With V trimmed by 5 bases and J by 4 bases, 15 bases remained unmatched. The CDR3 covers 17 residues. CDR3 in amino acids: CASSQSLLAGWTYEQYF. DNA of the CDR3: TGTGCCAGCAGCCAGTCGTTACTAGCGGGTTGGACTTACGAGCAGTACTTC.

V is TRBV4-2 and J is TRBJ1-1; maybe TRBD1 (6 bases). V was cut by 6 bases and J by 5 bases, with 16 bases left in between. Germline assignment: CDR1 LGHNA and CDR2 YNFKEQ. The CDR3 totals 14 residues. In DNA, the CDR3 is TGTGCCAGCAGTGATGAATCAGGGGTGACTGAAGCTTTCTTT. Translated: CASSDESGVTEAFF.

The V and J genes are TRBV5-6 and TRBJ2-1; D uncertain. CDR3 length: 19 amino acids. V was pared by 2 bases and J by 2 bases, with 23 bases between. Germline V gene data show CDR1 as SGHDT and CDR2 as YYEEEE. The CDR3 DNA reads as TGTGCCAGCAGCTTAAGGTTACGAGAAACGCTTTTCCCCTACAATGAGCAGTTCTTC. This codes for CASSLRLRETLFPYNEQFF. Combining the CDR3 with reference TRBV5-6 and TRBJ2-1 gives the whole variable domain DAGVTQSPTHLIKTRGQQVTLRCSPKSGHDTVSWYQQALGQGPQFIFQYYEEEERQRGNFPDRFSGHQFPNYSSELNVNALLLGDSALYLCASSLRLRETLFPYNEQFFGPGTRLTVL.

The V gene is TRBV11-1, the J gene TRBJ2-5; D is unclear. This CDR3 region has 16 residues. Per germline, CDR1 SGHAT and CDR2 FQDESV (reference sequence). V was shortened by 2 bases and J by 5 bases, with 18 bases between the two germline ends. This chain's CDR3 is CASSLRVLGLWETQYF. As DNA, the CDR3 is TGTGCCAGCAGCTTAAGGGTGCTCGGCTTGTGGGAGACCCAGTACTTC. Variable domain in full (rest from reference TRBV11-1 and TRBJ2-5): EAEVAQSPRYKITEKSQAVAFWCDPISGHATLYWYRQILGQGPELLVQFQDESVVDDSQLPKDRFSAERLKGVDSTLKIQPAELGDSAMYLCASSLRVLGLWETQYFGPGTRLLVL.

This clone was recorded a few times. J is TRBJ2-7 and V is TRBV9; 7 bases align to TRBD1. Germline-derived CDR1 and CDR2 are SGDLS and YYNGEE. The CDR3 contains 12 residues. V dropped 0 bases and J dropped 6; count of bases not matched to a gene: 0. The CDR3 coding sequence is TGTGCCAGCAGCGTAGACAGGGGCGAGCAGTACTTC. This translates into CASSVDRGEQYF.

This clone was observed a single time. The chain has TRBV6-6 and TRBJ1-2; tentative D call: TRBD1 (5 bases). CDR1 is MNHNY and CDR2 is SVGAGI in the germline V gene (reference sequence). The CDR3 sequence is 14 residues long. V was cut by 0 bases and J by 8 bases, with 13 bases left in between. This CDR3 reads CASSYSEGMKGYTF. Written as DNA, the CDR3 is TGTGCCAGCAGTTACTCGGAGGGGATGAAAGGCTACACCTTC.

The chain combines TRBV29-1 with TRBJ2-3; 8 bases match TRBD2. Per the germline V gene, CDR1 is SQVTM and CDR2 is ANQGSEA. The V gene end was trimmed by 0 bases and the J gene end by 6 bases; junction bases not matched to a gene: 11. The CDR3 sequence is 16 residues long. The DNA for the CDR3 is TGCAGCGTTGAAGATTACGGCAGCGGGGGCTGGGATACGCAGTATTTT. Translating gives CSVEDYGSGGWDTQYF.